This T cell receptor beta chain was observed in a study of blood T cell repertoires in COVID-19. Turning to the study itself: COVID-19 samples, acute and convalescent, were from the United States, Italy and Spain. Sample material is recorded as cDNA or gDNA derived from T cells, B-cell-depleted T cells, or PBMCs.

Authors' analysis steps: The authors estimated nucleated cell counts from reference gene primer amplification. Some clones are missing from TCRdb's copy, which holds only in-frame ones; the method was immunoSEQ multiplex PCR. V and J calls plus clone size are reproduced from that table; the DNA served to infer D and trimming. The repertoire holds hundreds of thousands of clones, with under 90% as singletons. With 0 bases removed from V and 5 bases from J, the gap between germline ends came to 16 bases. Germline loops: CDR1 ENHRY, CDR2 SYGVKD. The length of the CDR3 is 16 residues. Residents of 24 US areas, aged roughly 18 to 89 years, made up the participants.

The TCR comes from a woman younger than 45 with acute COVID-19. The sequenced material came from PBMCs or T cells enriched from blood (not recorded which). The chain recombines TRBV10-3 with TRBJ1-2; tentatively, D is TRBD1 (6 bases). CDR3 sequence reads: CAISESGTSLTYGYTF. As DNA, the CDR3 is TGTGCCATCAGTGAGTCGGGGACATCCTTAACATATGGCTACACCTTC.